A selection of T cell receptor beta chains follows, all from one sample in a study of OX40 agonist ivuxolimab in advanced cancers. The method was immunoSEQ multiplex PCR; TCRdb's version includes in-frame clones alone and lacks a portion of them. This table has 77,000 or so clones, 80% to 90% appearing once. Sample: CD4+ or CD8+ T cells sorted from blood, taken in a trial of the OX40 agonist ivuxolimab. The receptors were gathered from an adult with an advanced solid tumor such as melanoma, head and neck, liver or kidney cancer. Both conserved end residues are part of each CDR3. D genes are given only for firm matches. Size is omitted from some rows. Given values are once, few, many or a class for expanded clones.

d_gene	v_gene	j_gene	len	abundance	CDR3nt	CDR3aa
TRBD1	TRBV18	TRBJ2-2	16	NA	TGTGCCAGCTCACGCGAGGGGGCCACGGACACCGGGGAGCTGTTTTTT	CASSREGATDTGELFF
NA	TRBV11-2	TRBJ2-7	15	NA	TGTGCCAGCAGCTTAGTGGTGACTAGCTCCTACGAGCAGTACTTC	CASSLVVTSSYEQYF
NA	TRBV18	TRBJ1-6	13	few	TGTGCCAGCTCACCGGTAGTGGATTCACCCCTCCACTTT	CASSPVVDSPLHF
NA	TRBV12-5	TRBJ1-3	16	NA	TGTGCTAGTGGTTTGGTACAGGGCGGCTCTGGAAACACCATATATTTT	CASGLVQGGSGNTIYF
NA	TRBV18	TRBJ1-3	16	NA	TGTGCCAGCTCACAGCCCCCGACGGCCTCTGGAAACACCATATATTTT	CASSQPPTASGNTIYF
NA	TRBV6-5	TRBJ2-3	15	once	TGTGCCAGCCGAATGACTAGTTTGGGCACAGATACGCAGTATTTT	CASRMTSLGTDTQYF
NA	TRBV5-1	TRBJ2-1	12	NA	TGCGCCAGCAGCCCATGGCGGAATGAGCAGTTCTTC	CASSPWRNEQFF
TRBD1	TRBV14	TRBJ1-2	14	NA	TGTGCCAGCAGCCGAATGACAGGGGGCGGTGGCTACACCTTC	CASSRMTGGGGYTF
NA	TRBV6-6	TRBJ1-4	15	NA	TGTGCCAGCAGAGACGGATCCTCAACTAAAGGAAAACTGTTTTTT	CASRDGSSTKGKLFF
TRBD1	TRBV5-1	TRBJ2-1	16	NA	TGCGCCAGCAGCTTCGGGACAGGGAATTCATACAATGAGCAGTTCTTC	CASSFGTGNSYNEQFF
NA	TRBV4-2	TRBJ2-2	13	NA	TGTGCCAGCAGCCCAGGGAGGACCGGGGAGCTGTTTTTT	CASSPGRTGELFF
NA	TRBV5-8	TRBJ1-5	12	NA	TGTGCCAGCAGCTCTCGGGGACAGCCCCAGCATTTT	CASSSRGQPQHF
NA	TRBV6-5	TRBJ1-6	12	NA	TGTGCCAGCAGGGAGTTTAATTCACCCCTCCACTTT	CASREFNSPLHF
NA	TRBV5-1	TRBJ2-3	14	NA	TGCGCCAGTAGGGGCGGGGGCCGAGAAGATACGCAGTATTTT	CASRGGGREDTQYF
NA	TRBV7-9	TRBJ2-3	12	NA	TGTGCCAGCAGCAACGCCGGAGATACGCAGTATTTT	CASSNAGDTQYF
NA	TRBV27	TRBJ2-7	15	NA	TGTGCCAGCAGTCCGGCAGGGATTAGCTCCTACGAGCAGTACTTC	CASSPAGISSYEQYF
TRBD1	TRBV18	TRBJ1-6	18	NA	TGTGCCAGCTCACCCATTACAGGGGGTGTTGGGTATAATTCACCCCTCCACTTT	CASSPITGGVGYNSPLHF
NA	TRBV21-1	TRBJ1-2	15	NA	TGTGCCAGCAGCAAAGGGGCAGGATCATGCTATGGCTACACCTTC	CASSKGAGSCYGYTF
NA	TRBV2	TRBJ2-1	14	NA	TGTGCCAGCAGTGAGTACTGGACCCACAATGAGCAGTTCTTC	CASSEYWTHNEQFF
NA	TRBV28	TRBJ2-7	13	few	TGTGCCAGCAGTCCCGCAGATACCTACGAGCAGTACTTC	CASSPADTYEQYF
NA	TRBV30	TRBJ2-7	12	NA	TGTGCCTGGGGCCGGGGGGCGGTCGAGCAGTACTTC	CAWGRGAVEQYF
NA	TRBV7-2	TRBJ2-2	14	NA	TGTGCCAGCAGCTTTCCCCAAATCACCGGGGAGCTGTTTTTT	CASSFPQITGELFF
NA	TRBV2	TRBJ1-1	12	NA	TGTGCCAGCAGTGTTTGGGTCACTGAAGCTTTCTTT	CASSVWVTEAFF
NA	TRBV12-5	TRBJ1-1	13	NA	TGTGCTAGTGGTCCTACATTGAACACTGAAGCTTTCTTT	CASGPTLNTEAFF
NA	TRBV7-9	TRBJ2-7	13	NA	TGTGCCAGCAGCCGCCTGGCCACCTACGAGCAGTACTTC	CASSRLATYEQYF